The 13 T cell receptor beta chains below all came from one sample that was sequenced in a study of siplizumab effects on memory and regulatory T cells. Data came from immunoSEQ multiplex PCR; TCRdb stores just in-frame clones and leaves some out. The sample carries 100,000 or so clones, around 90% recorded once. Material: CD4+ T cells sorted from blood. The source is a human donor in good health. Some clones in this sample may be carry-over from other donors' samples.

The chain links TRBV25-1 to TRBJ1-5; no clear D. V dropped 5 bases and J dropped 3 bases, with 5 bases sitting between them. The length of the CDR3 is 12 residues. Per the germline V gene, CDR1 is MGHDK and CDR2 is SYGVNS. CDR3 in DNA: TGTGCCAGCAGTTACATCAATCAGCCCCAGCATTTT. This sequence encodes CASSYINQPQHF.

This clone was detected only once. This chain links TRBV5-5 with TRBJ1-1; D is undetermined. V shed 2 bases and J shed 4 bases, with 9 bases lying between them. The CDR3 extends over 13 amino acids. The germline gives CDR1 SGHKS, CDR2 YYEKEE (reference sequence). CDR3 nucleotide sequence: TGTGCCAGCAGCTTTGGTTTGAGCACTGAAGCTTTCTTT. It specifies CASSFGLSTEAFF.

The rearrangement joins TRBV2 to TRBJ2-5; D is uncertain. The germline V and J ends were trimmed by 8 bases and 2 bases, with 9 bases remaining between them. CDR1 and CDR2 (germline): SNHLY, FYNNEI. This CDR3 spans 12 amino acids. The CDR3 DNA follows: TGTGCCAGCGTGGAGCAGCAAGAGACCCAGTACTTC. Protein sequence: CASVEQQETQYF.

V and J are TRBV10-2 and TRBJ2-7; D is unclear. Germline-derived CDR1 and CDR2 are WSHSY and SAAADI. The CDR3 sequence is 11 residues long. The ends were cut back, 6 bases at V and 2 bases at J, with 5 bases in the middle. In DNA, the CDR3 is TGCGCCAGCAGAGAGACCTACGAGCAGTACTTC. Encoded protein: CASRETYEQYF.

This rearrangement joins TRBV4-1 to TRBJ1-3; D is uncertain. Between the trimmed V and J ends, which lost 1 base and 0 bases, there was a span of 13 bases. Germline V gene lookup returns CDR1 MGHRA and CDR2 YSYEKL. The CDR3 is 17 amino acids. CDR3 residues: CASSQGSLGNSGNTIYF. Here the CDR3 DNA reads TGCGCCAGCAGCCAAGGGAGTCTGGGGAACTCTGGAAACACCATATATTTT.

This clone was counted between two and nine times. This rearrangement joins TRBV25-1 to TRBJ2-1; 9 bases align to TRBD2. CDR1 is MGHDK and CDR2 is SYGVNS in the germline V gene. The J segment lost 2 bases and the V segment lost 8 bases, leaving 7 bases of the junction unmatched. The CDR3 extends over 15 amino acids. The CDR3 sequence: CASGPGGRAYNEQFF. The CDR3 DNA sequence: TGTGCCAGCGGCCCAGGCGGGAGGGCCTACAATGAGCAGTTCTTC.

The chain has TRBV10-3 and TRBJ1-2, with no clear D. This CDR3 has 14 residues. Germline CDR1 is ENHRY and CDR2 is SYGVKD. The V and J ends lost 10 bases and 8 bases respectively, with 23 bases between them. The CDR3 is CATSRLAQEGGYTF. The CDR3 DNA follows: TGTGCCACCTCCCGGTTGGCCCAGGAGGGAGGCTACACCTTC.

J is TRBJ2-1 and V is TRBV7-2, with 9 bases matching TRBD2. CDR3 length: 16 amino acids. The germline CDR1 and CDR2 sequences are SGHTA and FQGNSA. V lost 0 bases and J lost 2; bases outside the gene matches: 2. The CDR3 spells CASSLAAGGTYNEQFF. The CDR3, as DNA: TGTGCCAGCAGCTTAGCGGCGGGAGGGACCTACAATGAGCAGTTCTTC.

The count of this clone is one. This chain connects TRBV30 to TRBJ1-2, with TRBD1 as a possible D gene (6 bases). Germline V gives CDR1 GTSNPN, CDR2 SVGIG (reference sequence). The V end was cut by 1 base, the J end by 5 bases, with 11 bases between. This CDR3 is 13 amino acids long. CDR3 amino acids: CAWSGGAGYGYTF. In nucleotides, the CDR3 is TGTGCCTGGAGTGGGGGGGCTGGTTATGGCTACACCTTC.

Worth noting for this clone: One junction end disagrees with the germline gene, perhaps due to a read error. The rearrangement uses TRBV11-2 and TRBJ2-3; no definite D call. Germline CDR1 SGHAT, CDR2 FQNNGV. CDR3 length equals 11 residues. The CDR3 loop is CAGSLGDTQYF. In nucleotides, the CDR3 is TGTGCCGGCAGCTTAGGGGATACGCAGTATTTT. Using reference TRBV11-2 and TRBJ2-3 for the parts outside the CDR3, the full variable domain is EAGVAQSPRYKIIEKRQSVAFWCNPISGHATLYWYQQILGQGPKLLIQFQNNGVVDDSQLPKDRFSAERLKGVDSTLKIQPAKLEDSAVYLCAGSLGDTQYFGPGTRLTVL.

This sequence joins TRBV27 and TRBJ2-3; possible D gene TRBD2, 5 bases. V was pared by 3 bases and J by 6 bases, with 25 bases between. The germline V gene has CDR1 MNHEY and CDR2 SMNVEV (reference sequence). This CDR3 is 18 amino acids long. CDR3 coding DNA: TGTGCCAGCAGTTTTGTATACCTCTACCCCCGGGGTCTGGATACGCAGTATTTT. Residues: CASSFVYLYPRGLDTQYF.

The chain's CDR3 is CASSSPSGISSYEQYF. The CDR3, as DNA: TGTGCCAGCAGTTCCCCTAGCGGGATAAGCTCCTACGAGCAGTACTTC. The V and J genes are TRBV28 and TRBJ2-7, with 9 nucleotides matching TRBD2. Losses at the gene ends were 4 bases for V and 0 bases for J; bases not matched to a gene: 7. CDR3 length: 16 amino acids. Germline lookup yields CDR1 MDHEN and CDR2 SYDVKM.

This sequence joins TRBV2 and TRBJ2-7; no firm D call. This CDR3 is 13 amino acids long. Trimming shortened V by 0 bases and J by 3 bases, and 6 bases separated the two germline ends. Germline CDR1 SNHLY, CDR2 FYNNEI. The DNA for the CDR3 is TGTGCCAGCAGTGAAGCGCCAAGCTACGAGCAGTACTTC. It translates to CASSEAPSYEQYF.